The source of this T cell receptor (beta chain) is a study of blood T cell repertoires in COVID-19. On the study more broadly: Spain, Italy and the United States supplied samples that represented acute and convalescent COVID-19. T cells, B-cell-depleted T cells, or PBMCs supplied cDNA or gDNA.

As handled by the study authors: By means of reference gene primer amplification, nucleated cell counts were estimated. Using immunoSEQ multiplex PCR, the repertoire was profiled, and TCRdb retains in-frame clones only, with some absent. V and J calls and clone size are given by that table; D and trimming were obtained from the DNA. The sample carries about 150,000 clones, 80% to 90% recorded once. This CDR3 has 12 amino acids. The V gene's germline CDR1 is SEHNR and CDR2 FQNEAQ (reference sequence). Trimming removed 4 bases at V and 6 bases at J, with 7 bases between. Input material: peripheral blood. The chain links TRBV7-9 to TRBJ2-4; D is possibly TRBD2 (5 bases). This receptor was taken from a man between 65 and 80 years old with acute or convalescent COVID-19. CDR3 loop: CASSSGGNIQYF. The CDR3 DNA reads TGTGCCAGCAGCTCAGGAGGAAACATTCAGTACTTC.